Below, 24 T cell receptor beta chains from the same sample are listed, as sequenced in a study of T-cell reconstitution after alpha-beta-depleted transplantation in children. Unique molecular identifiers featured in how the TCRbeta library was prepared. TCRdb passed the PCR reads through MiXCR, listing each CDR3 protein once. The sample lists 610,000 or so distinct CDR3 sequences, roughly a quarter occurring once. Sequenced material: PBMCs, taken before TCRalphabeta/CD19-depleted stem cell transplant. Receptors originate from a boy in the first two years of life with Wiskott-Aldrich syndrome, due to receive a stem cell transplant.

This clonotype was counted a few times. This chain links TRBV28 with TRBJ2-3; D is possibly TRBD1 or TRBD2 (5 bases each). V shed 3 bases and J shed 1 base, with 8 bases lying between them. The CDR3 length is 14 residues. Germline V gene sequence: CDR1 MDHEN, CDR2 SYDVKM. The CDR3: CASSFRDGTDTQYF. The CDR3 nucleotides read TGTGCCAGCAGTTTCCGGGACGGCACAGATACGCAGTATTTT.

This clonotype was detected a few times. One end of the junction is discordant with germline, which a read error may explain. The chain employs TRBV20-1 and TRBJ2-1, with 10 bases identical to TRBD2. The CDR3 consists of 12 residues. Germline-derived CDR1 and CDR2 are DFQATT and SNEGSKA (reference sequence). CDR3 sequence: CSGRQREGLQFF. The CDR3 DNA reads as TGCAGTGGTAGACAGCGGGAGGGCCTCCAGTTCTTC.

In its sample, this clonotype was seen a few times. This chain connects TRBV20-1 to TRBJ2-7; D unclear. Germline V CDR1 and CDR2: DFQATT, SNEGSKA (reference sequence). The length of the CDR3 is 11 residues. V shed 5 bases and J shed 3 bases, with 8 bases lying between them. The CDR3 here is CSAEDHYEQYF. CDR3 nucleotide sequence: TGCAGTGCTGAGGACCACTACGAGCAGTACTTC.

This clonotype was detected only a few times. The chain carries TRBV3-1 and TRBJ2-3, with a possible D match to TRBD2 (6 bases). Looked up from germline, CDR1 is LGHDT and CDR2 is YNNKEL (reference sequence). The CDR3 contains 13 residues. V lost 1 base and J 4 bases, leaving 6 bases between the germline ends. CDR3 loop: CASSQGGADTQYF. CDR3 DNA sequence: TGTGCCAGCAGCCAAGGGGGGGCAGATACGCAGTATTTT.

The gene calls are TRBV9 and TRBJ2-7; tentative D call: TRBD1 (5 bases). Trimming removed 3 bases at V and 2 bases at J, with 12 bases between. CDR1 is SGDLS and CDR2 is YYNGEE in the germline V gene. CDR3 length equals 14 residues. The CDR3 reads CASSAQGTTYEQYF. The CDR3 DNA reads TGTGCCAGCAGCGCCCAGGGAACCACCTACGAGCAGTACTTC.

The rearrangement joins TRBV7-9 to TRBJ2-1, with D possibly matching TRBD1 (5 bases). CDR3 length: 15 residues. Trimming took 5 bases from V and 3 from J, leaving 14 bases between them. In germline, CDR1 is SEHNR, CDR2 FQNEAQ (reference sequence). The CDR3 loop reads CASSPVDIYYNEQFF. The CDR3 DNA follows: TGTGCCAGCAGCCCCGTGGACATTTACTACAATGAGCAGTTCTTC.

This clonotype was counted between two and nine times. The V call is TRBV5-1, the J call TRBJ2-1, with D unresolved. Looked up from germline, CDR1 is SGHRS and CDR2 is YFSETQ. The CDR3 covers 12 residues. V was shortened by 5 bases and J by 7 bases, with 10 bases between the two germline ends. CDR3 sequence: CASRSVKNEQFF. CDR3 bases: TGCGCCAGCAGGTCCGTGAAGAATGAGCAGTTCTTC.

The CDR3 is CASRQGLAGEREQYF. As DNA, the CDR3 is TGTGCCAGCAGGCAAGGACTAGCGGGAGAGAGGGAGCAGTACTTC. This sequence joins TRBV2 and TRBJ2-7; 13 bases fit TRBD2. Germline V gives CDR1 SNHLY, CDR2 FYNNEI. The V segment lost 6 bases and the J segment 7 bases; nucleotides outside the gene matches: 9. This CDR3 has 15 residues. Based on the CDR3 plus reference TRBV2 and TRBJ2-7, the full variable domain is EPEVTQTPSHQVTQMGQEVILRCVPISNHLYFYWYRQILGQKVEFLVSFYNNEISEKSEIFDDQFSVERPDGSNFTLKIRSTKLEDSAMYFCASRQGLAGEREQYFGPGTRLTVT.

This clonotype showed up just a few times. This chain joins TRBV20-1 and TRBJ2-7; D is ambiguous. Germline V gene sequence: CDR1 DFQATT, CDR2 SNEGSKA (reference sequence). The V end was cut by 1 base, the J end by 0 bases, with 7 bases between. The CDR3 sequence is 13 residues long. CDR3 coding DNA: TGCAGTGCTAGAGCGGCGAGCTCCTACGAGCAGTACTTC. Its translation is CSARAASSYEQYF.

CDR3 nucleotide sequence: TGTGCCAGCAGCAGACAGGGACGAGAAGCTTTCTTT. Its protein product is CASSRQGREAFF. V usage is TRBV11-2 and J usage is TRBJ1-1, with 7 bases that match TRBD1. CDR3 length: 12 amino acids. CDR1 and CDR2 (germline): SGHAT, FQNNGV. V lost 5 bases to trimming and J lost 8 bases; unmatched junction nucleotides: 5.

The chain has TRBV23-1 and TRBJ2-1, with D uncertain. TRBV23-1 is recorded as an ORF, its role being uncertain. The V end was cut by 0 bases, the J end by 3 bases, with 6 bases between. There are 14 residues in the CDR3. CDR3 nucleotides: TGCGCCAGCAGTCAATCGGGCGGCTACAATGAGCAGTTCTTC. Protein product: CASSQSGGYNEQFF.

This CDR3 reads CASRRRGANEKLFF. The CDR3 DNA sequence: TGTGCCAGCAGGAGGAGGGGAGCTAATGAAAAACTGTTTTTT. The genes are TRBV12-3 or TRBV12-4 and TRBJ1-4; tentative D call: TRBD1 (5 bases). The germline V and J ends were trimmed by 6 bases and 3 bases, with 11 bases remaining between them. The CDR3 loop spans 14 amino acids.

The chain couples TRBV20-1 to TRBJ1-1; weak D call: TRBD1 (5 bases). The germline V gene encodes CDR1 DFQATT and CDR2 SNEGSKA (reference sequence). CDR3 length equals 14 residues. V was pared by 0 bases and J by 5 bases, with 13 bases between. The CDR3 DNA is TGCAGTGCTAGAGATCCGGCAGGGAGTACTGAAGCTTTCTTT. Translated, it gives CSARDPAGSTEAFF.

This clonotype has just a few counts. The rearrangement joins TRBV2 to TRBJ2-5; D assignment may be TRBD1 or TRBD2 (5 bases each). V was cut by 4 bases and J by 5 bases, with 11 bases left in between. The CDR3 has 13 residues. Germline-derived CDR1 and CDR2 are SNHLY and FYNNEI. Here the CDR3 reads CASSGGRDETQYF. The CDR3 coding sequence is TGTGCCAGCAGTGGGGGCAGGGACGAGACCCAGTACTTC.

This clonotype was seen more than once but under ten times. This rearrangement joins TRBV4-2 to TRBJ2-7; the match to TRBD2 covers 7 bases. CDR1 is LGHNA, CDR2 YNFKEQ, per germline. The junction had 10 bases not matched to a gene; V was cut back by 4 bases and J by 4 bases. The CDR3 is 15 amino acids. CDR3 in amino acids: CASSPLSGVWYEQYF. For the CDR3, the DNA is TGTGCCAGCAGCCCCTTGAGCGGGGTGTGGTACGAGCAGTACTTC.

The V call is TRBV24-1, the J call TRBJ2-1; D perhaps matches TRBD1 (6 bases). The V end lost 1 base, the J end lost 8 bases, and 11 bases lay between the germline ends. The CDR3 covers 14 residues. Looked up from germline, CDR1 is KGHDR and CDR2 is SFDVKD. In DNA, the CDR3 is TGTGCCACCAGTGATTTCAGGGGTGTTGATGAGCAGTTCTTC. It yields the protein CATSDFRGVDEQFF.

The V gene is TRBV6-2 or TRBV6-3, the J gene TRBJ2-1, with D possibly TRBD2 on 6 matching bases. The CDR3 length is 11 residues. Germline loops: CDR1 MNHEY, CDR2 SVGEGT. Trimming removed 2 bases from V and 15 bases from J, with 11 bases in between. CDR3 region: CASSYPGDLFF. The CDR3 DNA reads TGTGCCAGCAGTTACCCGGGAGATCTGTTCTTC.

The chain has TRBV12-3 or TRBV12-4 and TRBJ1-1; TRBD1 matches 8 bases. Trimming cost V 5 bases and J 5 bases; bases outside gene matches: 10. The CDR3 consists of 15 residues. CDR3 sequence (DNA): TGTGCCAGCAGTCGTACAACAGGGGGTCATACTGAAGCTTTCTTT. The encoded protein is CASSRTTGGHTEAFF.

This sequence joins TRBV10-3 and TRBJ1-6, with 8 bases lining up with TRBD1. The germline CDR1 and CDR2 sequences are ENHRY and SYGVKD. V shed 4 bases, J shed 5 bases, and the junction held 7 bases outside the gene matches. The CDR3 runs 16 residues. CDR3 amino acids: CAISAYSGQDNSPLHF. The DNA of the CDR3 is TGTGCCATCAGTGCTTACTCGGGACAGGATAATTCACCCCTCCACTTT.

The V call is TRBV15, the J call TRBJ1-5; D is perhaps TRBD1 (6 bases). The ends were cut back, 0 bases at V and 5 bases at J, with 11 bases in the middle. The length of the CDR3 is 15 residues. Germline V gene sequence: CDR1 LNHNV, CDR2 YYDKDF (reference sequence). In DNA, the CDR3 is TGTGCCACCAGCAGAGAGGGAGGGGGAGATCAGCCCCAGCATTTT. It codes for CATSREGGGDQPQHF.

The chain carries TRBV6-1 and TRBJ2-7; D possibly corresponds to TRBD2 (7 bases). Germline loops: CDR1 MNHNS, CDR2 SASEGT. The CDR3 has 19 amino acids. Trimming removed 2 bases from V and 1 base from J, with 24 bases in between. In nucleotides, the CDR3 is TGTGCCAGCAGTGAAAGGGGGTTTGGGGCGGGAGTCGGGTCCTACGAGCAGTACTTC. The encoded protein is CASSERGFGAGVGSYEQYF.

This sequence joins TRBV5-1 and TRBJ2-1, with no clear D. Germline assignment: CDR1 SGHRS and CDR2 YFSETQ. V was clipped by 2 bases and J by 4 bases, with 10 bases between them. The CDR3 is 14 residues long. The CDR3, as DNA: TGCGCCAGCAGCTTATCGGCTCCTTACAATGAGCAGTTCTTC. This gives the protein CASSLSAPYNEQFF.

This chain uses TRBV12-3 or TRBV12-4 with TRBJ2-5, with 13 bases identical to TRBD2. The CDR3 has 17 residues. V lost 7 bases to trimming and J lost 4 bases; unmatched junction nucleotides: 12. CDR3: CASTRAKGLAGAETQYF. CDR3 in DNA: TGTGCCAGCACTCGCGCCAAAGGACTAGCGGGAGCAGAGACCCAGTACTTC.

The chain has TRBV29-1 and TRBJ2-2; 8 nucleotides match TRBD1. CDR1 is SQVTM, CDR2 ANQGSEA, per germline. Trimming cost V 6 bases and J 0 bases; bases outside gene matches: 0. The CDR3 is made up of 13 amino acids. DNA for the CDR3: TGCAGCGTGGACAGGGCGAACACCGGGGAGCTGTTTTTT. It translates to CSVDRANTGELFF.